The 25 T cell receptor beta chains below were found in one sample sequenced in a study of shared clonotypes between healthy human individuals. Assay used: immunoSEQ multiplex PCR; TCRdb lists only in-frame clones, some missing. The repertoire holds 1,500,000 or so clones, with approximately 96% as singletons. Sequenced material: naive CD4+ T cells sorted from blood. The subset was: CD45RA+ positively selected. These receptors were obtained from a man aged 30 to 39 in good health.

J is TRBJ1-1 and V is TRBV5-8; D uncertain. This CDR3 is built from 15 residues. CDR1 SGHTS and CDR2 YDEGEE come from the germline V gene. V was shortened by 0 bases and J by 1 base, with 10 bases between the two germline ends. The CDR3 reads CASSLGSARNTEAFF. As DNA, the CDR3 is TGTGCCAGCAGCTTGGGTTCGGCGAGGAACACTGAAGCTTTCTTT.

The J gene is TRBJ2-7, the V gene TRBV27; D is ambiguous. The CDR3 loop spans 13 amino acids. Germline assignment: CDR1 MNHEY and CDR2 SMNVEV (reference sequence). V lost 3 bases to trimming and J lost 0 bases, with 6 bases between them. The CDR3 region has the DNA TGTGCCAGCAGTTTTTCCACCTCCTACGAGCAGTACTTC. This encodes CASSFSTSYEQYF.

With respect to this clone: An end of the junction does not agree with germline; a read error may underlie this. The V gene is TRBV7-7, the J gene TRBJ2-7, with TRBD1 matching over 8 bases. Looked up from germline, CDR1 is SSHAT and CDR2 is FNYEAQ (reference sequence). The CDR3 is 13 residues long. The CDR3 reads CASSPDRGHEQYF. DNA for the CDR3: TGTGCTAGCAGCCCCGACAGGGGTCACGAGCAGTACTTC.

The chain has TRBV25-1 and TRBJ2-6; D ambiguous. There are 16 residues in the CDR3. V lost 2 bases and J lost 0, with 8 bases in between. Per the germline V gene, CDR1 is MGHDK and CDR2 is SYGVNS. CDR3 in amino acids: CASSEGWNSGANVLTF. The CDR3, as DNA: TGTGCCAGCAGTGAAGGATGGAACTCTGGGGCCAACGTCCTGACTTTC.

The rearrangement links TRBV7-8 to TRBJ2-4, with 8 bases identical to TRBD2. The V and J ends lost 1 base and 10 bases, in that order; junction bases with no gene match: 12. The CDR3 spans 16 residues. The germline gives CDR1 SGHVS, CDR2 FQNEAQ. The CDR3 DNA reads TGTGCCAGCAGCTTAGGGCTAGCGGGCGCCATTGATATTCAGTACTTC. It specifies CASSLGLAGAIDIQYF.

CDR3 region: CASSPAGWGTNEKLFF. CDR3 DNA: TGTGCCAGCAGTCCCGCGGGGTGGGGGACTAATGAAAAACTGTTTTTT. The rearrangement links TRBV28 to TRBJ1-4; D possibly corresponds to TRBD1 (5 bases). In germline, CDR1 is MDHEN, CDR2 SYDVKM. The CDR3 extends over 16 amino acids. The germline V and J ends were trimmed by 5 bases and 2 bases, with 15 bases remaining between them.

J is TRBJ1-2 and V is TRBV29-1; possible D gene TRBD1, 5 bases. Germline-derived CDR1 and CDR2 are SQVTM and ANQGSEA. V gave up 7 bases and J gave up 7 bases, with 13 bases separating them. This CDR3 contains 11 residues. CDR3 amino acids: CSGGVGSGYTF. CDR3 DNA sequence: TGCAGCGGGGGGGTTGGGAGTGGCTACACCTTC.

The chain links TRBV6-5 to TRBJ1-1, with D uncertain. Germline-derived CDR1 and CDR2 are MNHEY and SVGAGI. The CDR3 totals 12 residues. Deletions cut 7 bases from V and 3 bases from J, with 9 bases between. Here the CDR3 reads CASKAAYTEAFF. The DNA for the CDR3 is TGTGCCAGCAAGGCAGCCTACACTGAAGCTTTCTTT.

The chain couples TRBV7-2 to TRBJ2-1; 11 bases align to TRBD2. Germline values: CDR1 SGHTA, CDR2 FQGNSA. Trimming removed 5 bases from V and 8 bases from J; junction bases left unmatched: 11. The CDR3 length is 16 residues. CDR3 DNA: TGTGCCAGCAGCGGTACAACTAGCGGGAGTTTACATGAGCAGTTCTTC. Protein: CASSGTTSGSLHEQFF.

Only one count was recorded for this clone. The gene calls are TRBV5-4 and TRBJ2-2; 8 nucleotides line up with TRBD2. Germline V gene data show CDR1 as SGHNT and CDR2 as YYREEE (reference sequence). The CDR3 spans 16 residues. V dropped 0 bases and J dropped 7; count of bases not matched to a gene: 8. CDR3 residues: CASSLDREGGSGELFF. The CDR3 coding sequence is TGTGCCAGCAGCTTGGATCGGGAGGGTGGTAGCGGGGAGCTGTTTTTT.

This clone has a handful of counts. The CDR3 spells CASSSDRGNGYTF. For the CDR3, the DNA is TGTGCCAGCAGCTCCGACAGGGGTAATGGCTACACCTTC. The chain joins TRBV11-2 to TRBJ1-2; 8 bases line up with TRBD1. Trimming took 4 bases from V and 6 from J; bases not matched to a gene: 4. The germline CDR1 and CDR2 sequences are SGHAT and FQNNGV. The CDR3 contains 13 residues.

A single count supports this clone. The chain couples TRBV7-8 to TRBJ2-1; 7 bases match TRBD2. CDR3 length equals 17 residues. With 6 bases clipped from V and 0 bases from J, the junction kept 11 bases outside the gene matches. From germline, CDR1 is SGHVS and CDR2 FQNEAQ. The CDR3 coding sequence is TGTGCCAGCAGACGGGAGGCACTTAAGCTCTCCTACAATGAGCAGTTCTTC. Translated: CASRREALKLSYNEQFF.

V usage is TRBV5-1 and J usage is TRBJ1-1; tentatively, D is TRBD1 (6 bases). The CDR3 covers 15 residues. Looked up from germline, CDR1 is SGHRS and CDR2 is YFSETQ. Trimming shortened V by 2 bases and J by 3 bases, and 14 bases separated the two germline ends. This CDR3 reads CASSFDEGEDTEAFF. CDR3 in DNA: TGCGCCAGCAGCTTTGACGAGGGGGAGGACACTGAAGCTTTCTTT.

The chain has TRBV29-1 and TRBJ2-7; D is possibly TRBD1 (6 bases). V lost 4 bases and J lost 0, with 16 bases in between. The CDR3 consists of 15 residues. The germline CDR1 and CDR2 sequences are SQVTM and ANQGSEA. The CDR3 is CSVVGGQPSSYEQYF. The CDR3 region has the DNA TGCAGCGTTGTAGGTGGACAGCCGAGCTCCTACGAGCAGTACTTC.

The V gene is TRBV7-8, the J gene TRBJ1-3, with a weak D call TRBD1 (6 bases). The length of the CDR3 is 16 residues. CDR1 SGHVS and CDR2 FQNEAQ come from the germline V gene. V lost 5 bases, J lost 2 bases, and 16 bases lay in between. CDR3 residues: CASSVTGKGAGNTIYF. The CDR3 DNA is TGTGCCAGCAGCGTTACAGGGAAAGGTGCTGGAAACACCATATATTTT.

This chain uses TRBV19 with TRBJ1-5; no reliable D call. This CDR3 has 14 residues. The V and J ends lost 6 bases and 6 bases respectively, with 15 bases between them. Germline V CDR1 and CDR2: LNHDA, SQIVND (reference sequence). CDR3 nucleotide sequence: TGTGCCAGTAGCCCCGGATGGGATACTCAGCCCCAGCATTTT. Encoded protein: CASSPGWDTQPQHF.

The CDR3 DNA reads as TGTGCCAGCAGCTTAGCGTCCGGCACGAACACCGGGGAGCTGTTTTTT. It codes for CASSLASGTNTGELFF. The gene calls are TRBV7-8 and TRBJ2-2; D gene unclear. Between the trimmed V and J ends, which lost 0 bases and 0 bases, there was a span of 8 bases. The CDR3 covers 16 residues. The germline gives CDR1 SGHVS, CDR2 FQNEAQ.

The J gene is TRBJ1-4, the V gene TRBV28; unclear D gene. Looked up from germline, CDR1 is MDHEN and CDR2 is SYDVKM. This CDR3 spans 15 amino acids. The V and J ends lost 6 bases and 4 bases respectively, with 15 bases between them. CDR3 sequence: CASSVRETGNEKLFF. Here the CDR3 DNA reads TGTGCCAGCAGCGTCCGTGAGACGGGTAATGAAAAACTGTTTTTT.

The chain is built from TRBV7-2 and TRBJ2-3, with D uncertain. The CDR3 contains 13 residues. V was clipped by 3 bases and J by 2 bases, with 6 bases between them. Germline CDR1 is SGHTA and CDR2 is FQGNSA. CDR3 loop: CASSFATTDTQYF. Here the CDR3 DNA reads TGTGCCAGCAGCTTTGCAACCACAGATACGCAGTATTTT. Based on the CDR3 plus reference TRBV7-2 and TRBJ2-3, the full variable domain is GAGVSQSPSNKVTEKGKDVELRCDPISGHTALYWYRQSLGQGLEFLIYFQGNSAPDKSGLPSDRFSAERTGGSVSTLTIQRTQQEDSAVYLCASSFATTDTQYFGPGTRLTVL.

CDR3 in DNA: TGTGCCAGCAGCAGGACAGAGGCCTACGAGCAGTACTTC. It yields the protein CASSRTEAYEQYF. The chain couples TRBV11-3 to TRBJ2-7; perhaps TRBD1 as D (6 bases). CDR3 length: 13 amino acids. V was clipped by 5 bases and J by 2 bases, with 10 bases between them. The germline V gene encodes CDR1 SGHNT and CDR2 YENEEA.

The V call is TRBV15, the J call TRBJ2-7; a possible D gene is TRBD1 (6 bases). Germline assignment: CDR1 LNHNV and CDR2 YYDKDF (reference sequence). CDR3 length: 14 amino acids. V lost 2 bases and J 4 bases, leaving 12 bases between the germline ends. The DNA of the CDR3 is TGTGCCACCAGCAGACGGACAGCTTATTACGAGCAGTACTTC. This codes for CATSRRTAYYEQYF.

The chain has TRBV28 and TRBJ2-7; D remains ambiguous. From germline, CDR1 is MDHEN and CDR2 SYDVKM. This CDR3 comprises 13 residues. The V end was cut by 6 bases, the J end by 6 bases, with 15 bases between. The CDR3 loop is CASREAILGEQYF. CDR3 bases: TGTGCCAGCAGGGAAGCGATTCTTGGCGAGCAGTACTTC.

The chain has TRBV6-1 and TRBJ2-1; no clear D. V was pared by 7 bases and J by 0 bases, with 10 bases between. The CDR3 spans 14 residues. Looked up from germline, CDR1 is MNHNS and CDR2 is SASEGT. For the CDR3, the DNA is TGTGCCAGCACTCTCGTCACCTCCTACAATGAGCAGTTCTTC. Its translation: CASTLVTSYNEQFF.

With regard to this clone: The sample contains more than one DNA sequence encoding this CDR3. The chain recombines TRBV7-9 with TRBJ2-7; D may be TRBD1 or TRBD2 (5 bases each). The CDR3 has 14 amino acids. The V end lost 5 bases, the J end lost 0 bases, and 11 bases lay between the germline ends. Germline V gene data show CDR1 as SEHNR and CDR2 as FQNEAQ (reference sequence). The CDR3 protein is CASSPRDGSYEQYF. The CDR3 bases are TGTGCCAGCAGCCCCCGGGACGGCTCCTACGAGCAGTACTTC.

This clone came up once. This chain connects TRBV7-3 to TRBJ2-2; 7 bases are a match to TRBD2. This CDR3 comprises 15 residues. Trimming removed 6 bases from V and 1 base from J; junction bases left unmatched: 5. From germline, CDR1 is SGHTA and CDR2 FQGTGA. CDR3: CASRPAGLNTGELFF. The CDR3 bases are TGTGCCAGCAGGCCAGCGGGGTTGAACACCGGGGAGCTGTTTTTT.